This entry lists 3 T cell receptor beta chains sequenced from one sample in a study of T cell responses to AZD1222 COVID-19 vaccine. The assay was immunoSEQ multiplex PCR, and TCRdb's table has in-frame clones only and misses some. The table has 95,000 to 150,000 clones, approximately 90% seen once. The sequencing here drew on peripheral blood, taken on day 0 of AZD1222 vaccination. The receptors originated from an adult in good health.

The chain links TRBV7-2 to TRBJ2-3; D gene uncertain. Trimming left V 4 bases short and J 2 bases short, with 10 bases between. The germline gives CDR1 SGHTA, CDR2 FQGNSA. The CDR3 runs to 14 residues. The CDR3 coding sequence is TGTGCCAGCAGCTACCGGACGGTCACAGATACGCAGTATTTT. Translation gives CASSYRTVTDTQYF.

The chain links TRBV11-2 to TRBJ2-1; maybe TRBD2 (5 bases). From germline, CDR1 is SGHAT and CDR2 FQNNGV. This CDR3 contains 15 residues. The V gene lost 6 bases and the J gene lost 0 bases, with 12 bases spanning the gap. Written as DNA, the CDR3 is TGTGCCAGCAGTAAAGCGGTTAGCTCCTACAATGAGCAGTTCTTC. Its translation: CASSKAVSSYNEQFF.

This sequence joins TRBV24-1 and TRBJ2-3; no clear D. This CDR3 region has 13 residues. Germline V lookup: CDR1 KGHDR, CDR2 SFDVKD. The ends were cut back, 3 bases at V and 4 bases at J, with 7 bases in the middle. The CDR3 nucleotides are TGTGCCACCAGTGATAAACCCCCAGATACGCAGTATTTT. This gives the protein CATSDKPPDTQYF.